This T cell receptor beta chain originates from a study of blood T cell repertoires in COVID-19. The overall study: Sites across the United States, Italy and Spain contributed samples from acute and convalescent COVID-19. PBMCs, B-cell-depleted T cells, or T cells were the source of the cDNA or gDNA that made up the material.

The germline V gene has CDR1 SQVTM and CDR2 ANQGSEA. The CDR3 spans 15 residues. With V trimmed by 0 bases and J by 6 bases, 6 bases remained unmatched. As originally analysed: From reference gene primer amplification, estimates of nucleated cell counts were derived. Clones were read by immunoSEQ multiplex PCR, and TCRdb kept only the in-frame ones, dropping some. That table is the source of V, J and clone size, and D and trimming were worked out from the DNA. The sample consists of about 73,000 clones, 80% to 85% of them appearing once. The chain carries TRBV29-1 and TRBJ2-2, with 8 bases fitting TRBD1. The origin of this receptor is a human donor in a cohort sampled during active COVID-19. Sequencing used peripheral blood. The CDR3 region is CSVEDPEQGAGELFF. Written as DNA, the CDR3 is TGCAGCGTTGAAGATCCGGAACAGGGGGCCGGGGAGCTGTTTTTT.